The 2 T cell receptor beta chains given below trace back to one sample, sequenced in a study of blood T cells in healthy people across ages. With a J-beta primer mix and a sample-barcoded 5' primer, a second PCR ran roughly 6 to 11 cycles. A single record per CDR3 protein comes from TCRdb applying MiXCR to the 5' RACE reads. The sample has hundreds of thousands of distinct CDR3 sequences, 45% to 70% seen once. The specimen was blood. These TCRs come from a man aged 35 to 55 in good health.

Concerning this clonotype itself: A junction end diverges from the germline sequence, so it may reflect a read error. The chain is built from TRBV5-1 and TRBJ2-3; D may be TRBD1 (6 bases). Germline loops: CDR1 SGHRS, CDR2 YFSETQ. This CDR3 is built from 15 residues. The CDR3, as DNA: TGCGCCAGCAGCCTACAGGGTAATAAGGCAGATCCGCAGTATTTT. Translating it yields CASSLQGNKADPQYF.

This chain joins TRBV7-9 and TRBJ1-1; possibly TRBD1 for D (5 bases). Germline V gene lookup returns CDR1 SEHNR and CDR2 FQNEAQ (reference sequence). The length of the CDR3 is 15 residues. V was cut by 5 bases and J by 5 bases, with 18 bases left in between. Here the CDR3 DNA reads TGTGCCAGCAGCAGACCGGGGCCGGGGGGGACTGAAGCTTTCTTT. Translating gives CASSRPGPGGTEAFF.